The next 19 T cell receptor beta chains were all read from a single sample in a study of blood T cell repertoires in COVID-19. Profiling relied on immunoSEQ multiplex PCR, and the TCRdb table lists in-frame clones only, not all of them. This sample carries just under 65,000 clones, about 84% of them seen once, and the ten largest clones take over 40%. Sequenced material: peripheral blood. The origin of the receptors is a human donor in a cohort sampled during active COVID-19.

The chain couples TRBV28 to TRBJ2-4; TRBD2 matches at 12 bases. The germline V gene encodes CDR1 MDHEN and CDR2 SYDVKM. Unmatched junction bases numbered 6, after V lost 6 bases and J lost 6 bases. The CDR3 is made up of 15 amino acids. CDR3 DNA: TGTGCCAGCAGCCCTCTAGCGGGGGGGCGAAACATTCAGTACTTC. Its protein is CASSPLAGGRNIQYF.

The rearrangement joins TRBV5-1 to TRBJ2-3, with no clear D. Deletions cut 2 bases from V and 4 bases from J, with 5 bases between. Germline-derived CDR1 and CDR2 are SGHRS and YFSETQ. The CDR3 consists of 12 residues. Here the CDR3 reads CASSFSADTQYF. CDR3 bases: TGCGCCAGCAGCTTTTCCGCAGATACGCAGTATTTT.

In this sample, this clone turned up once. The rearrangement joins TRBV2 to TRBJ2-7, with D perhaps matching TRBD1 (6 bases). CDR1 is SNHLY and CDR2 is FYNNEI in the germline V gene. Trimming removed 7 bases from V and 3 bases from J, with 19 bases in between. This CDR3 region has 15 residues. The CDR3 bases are TGTGCCAGCATCAAGGACAGCCGTCTGAACTACGAGCAGTACTTC. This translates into CASIKDSRLNYEQYF. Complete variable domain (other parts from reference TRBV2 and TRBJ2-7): EPEVTQTPSHQVTQMGQEVILRCVPISNHLYFYWYRQILGQKVEFLVSFYNNEISEKSEIFDDQFSVERPDGSNFTLKIRSTKLEDSAMYFCASIKDSRLNYEQYFGPGTRLTVT.

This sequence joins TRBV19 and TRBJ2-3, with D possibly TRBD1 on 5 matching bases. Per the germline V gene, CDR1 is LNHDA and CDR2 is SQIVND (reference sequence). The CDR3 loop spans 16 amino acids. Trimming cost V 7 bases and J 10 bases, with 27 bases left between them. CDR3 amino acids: CASIPGHSEGYRAQYF. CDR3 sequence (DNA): TGTGCCAGTATTCCCGGACATTCGGAAGGATATAGGGCGCAGTATTTT.

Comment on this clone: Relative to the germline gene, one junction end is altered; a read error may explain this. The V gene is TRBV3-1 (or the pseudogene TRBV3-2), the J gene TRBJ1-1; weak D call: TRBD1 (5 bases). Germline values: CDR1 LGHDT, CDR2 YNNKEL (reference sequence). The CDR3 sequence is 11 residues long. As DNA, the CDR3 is TGTGCCAGCAGCCGGGGCACGGCCCTAGACTTT. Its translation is CASSRGTALDF.

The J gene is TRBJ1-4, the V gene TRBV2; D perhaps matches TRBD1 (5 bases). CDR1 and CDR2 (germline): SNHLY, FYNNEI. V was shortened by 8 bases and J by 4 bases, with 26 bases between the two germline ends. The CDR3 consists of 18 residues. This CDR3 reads CASLGGQTPGHGNEKLFF. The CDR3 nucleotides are TGTGCCAGCCTGGGTGGCCAGACCCCAGGGCATGGTAATGAAAAACTGTTTTTT.

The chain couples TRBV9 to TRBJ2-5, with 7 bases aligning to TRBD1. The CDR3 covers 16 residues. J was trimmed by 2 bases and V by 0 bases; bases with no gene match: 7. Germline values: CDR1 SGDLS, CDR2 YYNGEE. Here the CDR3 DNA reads TGTGCCAGCAGCGTAGCTACAGGCAGGGGGCAAGAGACCCAGTACTTC. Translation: CASSVATGRGQETQYF.

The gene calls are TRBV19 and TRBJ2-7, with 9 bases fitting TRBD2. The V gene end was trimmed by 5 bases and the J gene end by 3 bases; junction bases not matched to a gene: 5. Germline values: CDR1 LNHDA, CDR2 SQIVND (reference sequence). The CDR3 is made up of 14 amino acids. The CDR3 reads CASSGAGGLYEQYF. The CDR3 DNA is TGTGCCAGTAGTGGTGCGGGGGGGCTCTACGAGCAGTACTTC.

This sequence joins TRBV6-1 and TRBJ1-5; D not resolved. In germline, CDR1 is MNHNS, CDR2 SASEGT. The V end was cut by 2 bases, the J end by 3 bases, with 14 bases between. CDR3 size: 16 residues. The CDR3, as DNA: TGTGCCAGCAGTGAAAGTATTAACGGGATCAATCAGCCCCAGCATTTT. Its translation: CASSESINGINQPQHF.

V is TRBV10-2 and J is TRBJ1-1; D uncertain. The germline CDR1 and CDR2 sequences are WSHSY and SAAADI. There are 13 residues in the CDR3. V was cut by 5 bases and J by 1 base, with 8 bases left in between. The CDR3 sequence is CASSSPGNTEAFF. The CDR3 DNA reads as TGCGCCAGCAGTTCACCGGGGAACACTGAAGCTTTCTTT.

The DNA for the CDR3 is TGTGCCAGCAGCCTACGTGGGGCCGAAAAAATGGGCGGCTATGGCTACACCTTC. As protein: CASSLRGAEKMGGYGYTF. The genes are TRBV3-1 (or the pseudogene TRBV3-2) and TRBJ1-2; D may be TRBD1 (5 bases). The germline V gene has CDR1 LGHDT and CDR2 YNNKEL (reference sequence). V gave up 4 bases and J gave up 4 bases, with 25 bases separating them. The CDR3 has 18 amino acids.

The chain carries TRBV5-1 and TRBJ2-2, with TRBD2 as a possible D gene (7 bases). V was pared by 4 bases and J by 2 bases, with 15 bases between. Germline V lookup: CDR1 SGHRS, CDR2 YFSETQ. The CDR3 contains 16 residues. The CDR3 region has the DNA TGCGCCAGCAGCCCGGGGGGCAGGCTCAACACCGGGGAGCTGTTTTTT. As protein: CASSPGGRLNTGELFF.

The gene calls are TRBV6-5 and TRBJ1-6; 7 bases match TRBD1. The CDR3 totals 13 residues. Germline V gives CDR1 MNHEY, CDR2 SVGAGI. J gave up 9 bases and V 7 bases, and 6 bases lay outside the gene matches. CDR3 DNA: TGTGCCAGCATCGGGGCAGGGGGTTCACCCCTCCACTTT. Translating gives CASIGAGGSPLHF.

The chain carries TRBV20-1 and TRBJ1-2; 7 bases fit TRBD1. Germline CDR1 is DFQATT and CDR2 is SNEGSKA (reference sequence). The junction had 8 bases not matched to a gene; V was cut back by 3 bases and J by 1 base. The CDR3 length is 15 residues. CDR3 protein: CSASETGRINYGYTF. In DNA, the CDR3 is TGCAGTGCTAGTGAGACAGGGCGAATTAACTATGGCTACACCTTC.

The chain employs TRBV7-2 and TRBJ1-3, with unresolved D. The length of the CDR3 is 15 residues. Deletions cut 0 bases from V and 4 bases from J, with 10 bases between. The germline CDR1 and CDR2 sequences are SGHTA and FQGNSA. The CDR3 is CASSLASLAGNTIYF. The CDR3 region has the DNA TGTGCCAGCAGCTTAGCGTCCTTGGCCGGAAACACCATATATTTT. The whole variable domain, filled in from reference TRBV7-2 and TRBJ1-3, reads GAGVSQSPSNKVTEKGKDVELRCDPISGHTALYWYRQSLGQGLEFLIYFQGNSAPDKSGLPSDRFSAERTGGSVSTLTIQRTQQEDSAVYLCASSLASLAGNTIYFGEGSWLTVV.

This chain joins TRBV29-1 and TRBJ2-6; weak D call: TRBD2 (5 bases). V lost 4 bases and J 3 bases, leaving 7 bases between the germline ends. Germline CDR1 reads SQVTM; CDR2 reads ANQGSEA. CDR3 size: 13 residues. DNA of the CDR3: TGCAGCGTTGGAGGGAATGGGGCCAACGTCCTGACTTTC. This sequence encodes CSVGGNGANVLTF.

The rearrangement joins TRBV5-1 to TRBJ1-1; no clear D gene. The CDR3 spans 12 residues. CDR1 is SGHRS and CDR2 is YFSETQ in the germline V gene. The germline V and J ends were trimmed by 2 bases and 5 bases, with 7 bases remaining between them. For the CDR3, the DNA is TGCGCCAGCAGCTTTTCGGGGACTGAAGCTTTCTTT. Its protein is CASSFSGTEAFF. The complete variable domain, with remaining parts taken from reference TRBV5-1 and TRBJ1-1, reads KAGVTQTPRYLIKTRGQQVTLSCSPISGHRSVSWYQQTPGQGLQFLFEYFSETQRNKGNFPGRFSGRQFSNSRSEMNVSTLELGDSALYLCASSFSGTEAFFGQGTRLTVV.

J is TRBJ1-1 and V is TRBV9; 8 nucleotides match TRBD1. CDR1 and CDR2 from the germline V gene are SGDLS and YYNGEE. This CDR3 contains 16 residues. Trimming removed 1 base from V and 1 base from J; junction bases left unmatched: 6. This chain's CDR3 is CASSVKDRDTNTEAFF. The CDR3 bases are TGTGCCAGCAGCGTAAAGGACAGGGACACGAACACTGAAGCTTTCTTT.

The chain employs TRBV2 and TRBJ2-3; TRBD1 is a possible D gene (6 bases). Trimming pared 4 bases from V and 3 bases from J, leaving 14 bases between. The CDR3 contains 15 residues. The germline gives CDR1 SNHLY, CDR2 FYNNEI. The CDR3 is CASSVGQGRTDTQYF. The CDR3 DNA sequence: TGTGCCAGCAGTGTTGGGCAGGGGAGAACAGATACGCAGTATTTT. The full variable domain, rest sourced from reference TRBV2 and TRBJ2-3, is EPEVTQTPSHQVTQMGQEVILRCVPISNHLYFYWYRQILGQKVEFLVSFYNNEISEKSEIFDDQFSVERPDGSNFTLKIRSTKLEDSAMYFCASSVGQGRTDTQYFGPGTRLTVL.